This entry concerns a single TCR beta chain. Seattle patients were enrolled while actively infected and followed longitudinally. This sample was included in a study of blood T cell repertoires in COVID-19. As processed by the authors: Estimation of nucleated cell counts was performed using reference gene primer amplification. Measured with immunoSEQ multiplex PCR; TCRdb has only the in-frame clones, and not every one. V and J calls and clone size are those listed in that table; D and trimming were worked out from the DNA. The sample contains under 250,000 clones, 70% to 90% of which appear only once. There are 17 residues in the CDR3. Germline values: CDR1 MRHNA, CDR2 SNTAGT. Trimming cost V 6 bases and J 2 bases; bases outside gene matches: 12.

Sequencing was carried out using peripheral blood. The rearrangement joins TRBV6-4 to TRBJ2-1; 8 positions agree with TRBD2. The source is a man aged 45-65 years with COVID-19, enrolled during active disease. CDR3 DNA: TGTGCCAGCAGCCCTTCAGCTATACTAGCGGCCTACAATGAGCAGTTCTTC. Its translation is CASSPSAILAAYNEQFF.